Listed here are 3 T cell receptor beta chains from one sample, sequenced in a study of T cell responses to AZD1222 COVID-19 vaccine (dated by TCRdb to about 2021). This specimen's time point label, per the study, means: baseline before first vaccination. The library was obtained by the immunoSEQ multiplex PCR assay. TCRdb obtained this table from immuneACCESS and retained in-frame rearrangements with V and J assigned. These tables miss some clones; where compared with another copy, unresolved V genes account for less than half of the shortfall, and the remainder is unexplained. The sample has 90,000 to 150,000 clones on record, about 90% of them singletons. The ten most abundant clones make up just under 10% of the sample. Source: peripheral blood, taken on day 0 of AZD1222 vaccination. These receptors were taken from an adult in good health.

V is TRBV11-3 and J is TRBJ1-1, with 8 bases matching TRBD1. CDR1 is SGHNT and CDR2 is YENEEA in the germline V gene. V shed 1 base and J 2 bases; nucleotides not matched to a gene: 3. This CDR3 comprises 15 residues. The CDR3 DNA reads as TGTGCCAGCAGCTTAGTACAGGGGGTCAACACTGAAGCTTTCTTT. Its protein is CASSLVQGVNTEAFF.

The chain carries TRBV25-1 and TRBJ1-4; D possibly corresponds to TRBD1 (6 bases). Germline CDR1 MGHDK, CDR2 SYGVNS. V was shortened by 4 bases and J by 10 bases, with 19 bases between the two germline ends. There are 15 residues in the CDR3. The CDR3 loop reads CASSGPGHFFVKLFF. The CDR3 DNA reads TGTGCCAGCAGTGGTCCGGGACATTTTTTTGTAAAACTGTTTTTT.

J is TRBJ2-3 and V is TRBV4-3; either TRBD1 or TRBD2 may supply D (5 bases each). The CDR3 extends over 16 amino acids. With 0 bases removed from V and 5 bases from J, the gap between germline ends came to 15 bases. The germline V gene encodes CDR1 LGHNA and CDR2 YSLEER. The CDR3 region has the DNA TGCGCCAGCAGCCAAGATTTACAGGCCGGGAAAGATACGCAGTATTTT. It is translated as CASSQDLQAGKDTQYF.